This record concerns one TCR beta chain sequence. Antigen specificity is unknown. This sample is drawn from a study of blood T cells in healthy people across ages. Overall study findings and caveats: The CMV status of each donor remained undetermined, and this could have confounded shifts in expanded clonotypes. Strongly correlated with naive T cell percentage was TCR beta diversity. Versus aged donors, long-lived donors had higher diversity and more naive CD4+ cells.

CDR1 and CDR2 from the germline V gene are SGDLS and YYNGEE. CDR3 length: 16 amino acids. The ends lost 6 bases at V and 5 bases at J; junction bases unmatched: 11. Combining a sample-barcoded 5' primer with a J-beta primer mix, a second PCR ran for about 7 to 11 cycles. MiXCR, run by TCRdb on the 5' RACE reads, gives a single entry per CDR3 protein. The data show approximately 1.5 million distinct CDR3 sequences, with roughly two fifths seen just once and about 4% held by the top ten. Sequencing was carried out using blood. The clonotype comes from a woman under 30 in good health. This rearrangement joins TRBV9 to TRBJ1-1; TRBD1 agrees at 12 bases. This CDR3 reads CASTTGTGGAGTEAFF. The DNA of the CDR3 is TGTGCCAGCACTACCGGGACAGGGGGCGCGGGGACTGAAGCTTTCTTT.